The clone carrying this TCR beta chain was picked up a small number of times. No antigen is known for it. The data are from a study of lymphopenia after photon versus proton radiotherapy. Whole-study findings and limits: After the lymphocyte nadir, photon-treated repertoires showed oligoclonal expansion, especially of CD8+ Temra cells. Under photons, naive T cells and diversity fell while effector/memory populations rose. Larger post-nadir TCR diversity loss correlated inversely with survival in deceased patients. Authors raise, but do not show, better survival with proton therapy.

Clones were read by immunoSEQ multiplex PCR, and TCRdb kept only the in-frame ones, dropping some. The repertoire holds 30,000 to 40,000 clones, under 90% seen once, with approximately 14% in the top ten. The length of the CDR3 is 17 residues. Germline trimming cut 1 base from V and 4 bases from J; bases unmatched to any gene: 13. Germline V lookup: CDR1 SQVTM, CDR2 ANQGSEA. This receptor was obtained from a woman between 65 and 79 years old with pancreatic cancer. This chain uses TRBV29-1 with TRBJ2-1; TRBD2 matches at 7 bases. Sequencing was performed on peripheral blood, taken from a patient treated with proton-based radiotherapy. The CDR3 here is CSVEGSQSAGEYNEQFF. The CDR3 coding sequence is TGCAGCGTTGAAGGTTCCCAGTCCGCGGGAGAGTACAATGAGCAGTTCTTC.